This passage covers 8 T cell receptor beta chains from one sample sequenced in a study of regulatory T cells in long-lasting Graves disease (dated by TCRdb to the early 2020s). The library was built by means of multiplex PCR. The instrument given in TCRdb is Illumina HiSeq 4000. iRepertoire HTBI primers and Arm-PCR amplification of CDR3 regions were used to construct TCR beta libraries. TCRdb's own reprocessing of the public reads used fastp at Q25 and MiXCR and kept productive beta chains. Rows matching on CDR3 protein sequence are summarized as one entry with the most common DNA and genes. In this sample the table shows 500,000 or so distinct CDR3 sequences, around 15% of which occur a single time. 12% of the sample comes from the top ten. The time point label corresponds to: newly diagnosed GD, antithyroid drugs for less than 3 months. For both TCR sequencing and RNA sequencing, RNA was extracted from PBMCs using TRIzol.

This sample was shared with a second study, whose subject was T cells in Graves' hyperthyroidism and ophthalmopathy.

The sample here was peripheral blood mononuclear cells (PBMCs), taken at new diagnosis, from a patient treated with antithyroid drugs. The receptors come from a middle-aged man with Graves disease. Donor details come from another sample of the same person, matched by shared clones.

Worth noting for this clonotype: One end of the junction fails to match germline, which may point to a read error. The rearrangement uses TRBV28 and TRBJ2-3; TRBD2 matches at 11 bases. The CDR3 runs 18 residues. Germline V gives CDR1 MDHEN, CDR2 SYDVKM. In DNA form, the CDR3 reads TGTGCCAGCACCCTCCTAGCGGGAGGCGGGTTAGGCACGGATACGCAGTATTTT. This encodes CASTLLAGGGLGTDTQYF.

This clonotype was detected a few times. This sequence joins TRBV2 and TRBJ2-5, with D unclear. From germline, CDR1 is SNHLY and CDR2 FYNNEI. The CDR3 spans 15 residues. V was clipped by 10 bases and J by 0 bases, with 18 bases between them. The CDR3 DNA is TGTGCCACTCTAAGCAGGACCCCGTACCAAGAGACCCAGTACTTC. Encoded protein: CATLSRTPYQETQYF.

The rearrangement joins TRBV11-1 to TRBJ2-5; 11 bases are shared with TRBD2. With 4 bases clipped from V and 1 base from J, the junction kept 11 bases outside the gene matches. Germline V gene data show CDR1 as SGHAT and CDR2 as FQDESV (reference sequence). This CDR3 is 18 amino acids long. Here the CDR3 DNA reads TGTGCCAGCAGCTCAAACCCCGGGACTAGCGGAACCCAAGAGACCCAGTACTTC. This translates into CASSSNPGTSGTQETQYF.

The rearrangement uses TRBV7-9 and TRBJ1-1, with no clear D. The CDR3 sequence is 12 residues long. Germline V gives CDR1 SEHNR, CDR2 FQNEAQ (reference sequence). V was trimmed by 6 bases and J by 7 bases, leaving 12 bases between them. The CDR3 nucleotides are TGTGCCAGCAGATGGGCTGACGGTGAAGCTTTCTTT. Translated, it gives CASRWADGEAFF.

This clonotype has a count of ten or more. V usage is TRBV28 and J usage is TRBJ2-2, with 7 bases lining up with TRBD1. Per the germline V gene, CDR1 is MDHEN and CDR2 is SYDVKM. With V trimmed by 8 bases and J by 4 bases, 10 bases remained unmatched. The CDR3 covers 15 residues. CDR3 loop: CASQVLGGRTGELFF. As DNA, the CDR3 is TGTGCCAGCCAAGTTCTAGGGGGCCGCACCGGGGAGCTGTTTTTT. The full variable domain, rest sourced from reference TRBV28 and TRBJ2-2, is DVKVTQSSRYLVKRTGEKVFLECVQDMDHENMFWYRQDPGLGLRLIYFSYDVKMKEKGDIPEGYSVSREKKERFSLILESASTNQTSMYLCASQVLGGRTGELFFGEGSRLTVL.

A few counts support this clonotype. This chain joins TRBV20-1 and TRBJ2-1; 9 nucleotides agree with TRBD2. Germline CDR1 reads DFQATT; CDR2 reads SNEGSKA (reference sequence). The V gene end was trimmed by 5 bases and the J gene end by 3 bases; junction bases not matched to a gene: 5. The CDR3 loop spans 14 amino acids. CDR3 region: CSAGREGYYNEQFF. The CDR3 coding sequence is TGCAGTGCTGGGCGGGAGGGTTACTACAATGAGCAGTTCTTC.

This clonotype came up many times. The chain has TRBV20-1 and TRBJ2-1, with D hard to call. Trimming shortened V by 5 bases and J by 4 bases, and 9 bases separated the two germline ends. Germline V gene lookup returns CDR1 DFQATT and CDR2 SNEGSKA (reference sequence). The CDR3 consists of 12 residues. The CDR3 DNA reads TGCAGTGCTTCCGAGCTTTACAATGAGCAGTTCTTC. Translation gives CSASELYNEQFF.

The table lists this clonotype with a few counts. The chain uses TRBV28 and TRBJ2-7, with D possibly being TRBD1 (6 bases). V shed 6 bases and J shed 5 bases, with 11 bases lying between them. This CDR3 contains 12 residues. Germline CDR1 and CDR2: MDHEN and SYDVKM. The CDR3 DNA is TGTGCCAGCAGGGAGAACAGGGACGAGCAGTACTTC. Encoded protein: CASRENRDEQYF.